The 13 T cell receptor beta chains presented below share a single source sample, sequenced in a study of T cells in localized non-small cell lung cancer. TCRdb's copy holds only in-frame clones and misses some; the assay was immunoSEQ multiplex PCR. The sample records about 22,000 clones, about 88% being singletons. The specimen was PBMCs, collected before any cancer treatment. These receptor sequences come from a man aged 35 to 69 with stage II squamous cell lung carcinoma.

CDR3 nucleotide sequence: TGTGCCAGTGGCGACTCGTGGCAGCCCCAGCATTTT. Protein sequence: CASGDSWQPQHF. The chain uses TRBV19 and TRBJ1-5, with unresolved D. This CDR3 comprises 12 residues. V was clipped by 8 bases and J by 7 bases, with 12 bases between them. In germline, CDR1 is LNHDA, CDR2 SQIVND (reference sequence).

This chain joins TRBV6-1 and TRBJ2-5; D is tentatively TRBD1 or TRBD2 (6 bases each). CDR1 and CDR2 (germline): MNHNS, SASEGT. The CDR3 has 14 amino acids. Trimming removed 4 bases at V and 5 bases at J, with 14 bases between. CDR3: CASSVWGAGETQYF. In DNA, the CDR3 is TGTGCCAGCAGTGTCTGGGGGGCCGGGGAGACCCAGTACTTC.

The J gene is TRBJ1-2, the V gene TRBV5-1, with TRBD1 identical over 7 bases. The CDR3 sequence is 15 residues long. Germline-derived CDR1 and CDR2 are SGHRS and YFSETQ. The ends lost 5 bases at V and 2 bases at J; junction bases unmatched: 9. Here the CDR3 reads CASRKTGTDNYGYTF. DNA for the CDR3: TGCGCCAGCAGAAAGACCGGGACAGACAACTATGGCTACACCTTC.

This clone was found a few times. V gene TRBV6-1 combines with J gene TRBJ1-5; no reliable D call. From germline, CDR1 is MNHNS and CDR2 SASEGT. The CDR3 totals 15 residues. V was trimmed by 8 bases and J by 1 base, leaving 15 bases between them. In DNA, the CDR3 is TGTGCCAGCGCCCAGGCCCAGAACAGCAATCAGCCCCAGCATTTT. It codes for CASAQAQNSNQPQHF.

Only one count was recorded for this clone. The chain carries TRBV5-1 and TRBJ1-1; the D is unclear. This CDR3 has 14 amino acids. With 0 bases removed from V and 0 bases from J, the gap between germline ends came to 6 bases. Germline lookup yields CDR1 SGHRS and CDR2 YFSETQ. For the CDR3, the DNA is TGCGCCAGCAGCTTGGAGGGCATGAACACTGAAGCTTTCTTT. Amino acids: CASSLEGMNTEAFF.

The J gene is TRBJ2-7, the V gene TRBV2; D call uncertain. CDR3 length: 11 residues. V lost 10 bases and J 4 bases, leaving 11 bases between the germline ends. The germline gives CDR1 SNHLY, CDR2 FYNNEI. The CDR3, as DNA: TGTGCCACCAGATACAGTTACGAGCAGTACTTC. The encoded protein is CATRYSYEQYF.

The J gene is TRBJ2-7, the V gene TRBV15; a possible D gene is TRBD1 (5 bases). This CDR3 comprises 14 residues. V was clipped by 3 bases and J by 4 bases, with 13 bases between them. CDR1 and CDR2 (germline): LNHNV, YYDKDF (reference sequence). Here the CDR3 DNA reads TGTGCCACCAGCAGGCCGGACATGCAATACGAGCAGTACTTC. Protein sequence: CATSRPDMQYEQYF.

Note on this clone: The CDR3 does not end in the conserved phenylalanine or tryptophan, so this is likely a read error. The DNA is omitted, as the CDR3 cannot be located on it reliably, and the CDR3 follows TCRdb's listing. The chain uses TRBV6-5 and TRBJ2-4; TRBD1 reflects the table's D call only, with no check against the DNA. Germline-derived CDR1 and CDR2 are MNHEY and SVGAGI. The CDR3 spans 11 residues, counting both ends. CDR3 loop: CASSYSGQLSL.

Remarks on this clone: One junction end does not reproduce the germline sequence, and a read error may be involved. The chain joins TRBV10-2 to TRBJ2-5, with TRBD2 as a possible D gene (5 bases). In germline, CDR1 is WSHSY, CDR2 SAAADI. The CDR3 sequence is 11 residues long. CDR3 residues: CASQDWETRYF. The CDR3 DNA reads as TGCGCCAGCCAAGATTGGGAGACCCGGTACTTC.

This chain links TRBV4-3 with TRBJ2-3, with 7 bases identical to TRBD2. The V and J ends lost 4 bases and 3 bases, in that order; junction bases with no gene match: 4. Per germline, CDR1 LGHNA and CDR2 YSLEER. The CDR3 consists of 14 residues. The CDR3 protein is CASSPVLATDTQYF. The CDR3 DNA follows: TGCGCCAGCAGCCCGGTACTAGCGACAGATACGCAGTATTTT.

In its sample, this clone was seen once. The CDR3 nucleotides are TGTGCCAGCAGTGTTTGGCAGGAGGTCCAGTTCTTC. Translation gives CASSVWQEVQFF. The chain uses TRBV6-1 and TRBJ2-1; maybe TRBD2 (5 bases). V lost 4 bases to trimming and J lost 13 bases, with 14 bases between them. From germline, CDR1 is MNHNS and CDR2 SASEGT. The CDR3 is made up of 12 amino acids.

This clone has a single count. V and J are TRBV12-2 and TRBJ2-3; the DNA was not compared with TRBD1, the D call given in the table. TRBV12-2 is flagged as a pseudogene. The CDR3 sequence is 15 residues long. The CDR3 region is CASRLKGGGTDTQYF. The CDR3 coding sequence is TGTGCAAGTCGTCTCAAAGGGGGCGGCACAGATACGCAGTATTTT.

V usage is TRBV27 and J usage is TRBJ1-4; TRBD1 aligns across 8 bases. Trimming at V came to 6 bases and at J to 5 bases, leaving 5 bases not matched to a gene. The CDR3 contains 14 residues. Germline assignment: CDR1 MNHEY and CDR2 SMNVEV (reference sequence). CDR3 amino acids: CASSPGQGNEKLFF. CDR3 DNA sequence: TGTGCCAGCAGCCCCGGACAGGGCAATGAAAAACTGTTTTTT.